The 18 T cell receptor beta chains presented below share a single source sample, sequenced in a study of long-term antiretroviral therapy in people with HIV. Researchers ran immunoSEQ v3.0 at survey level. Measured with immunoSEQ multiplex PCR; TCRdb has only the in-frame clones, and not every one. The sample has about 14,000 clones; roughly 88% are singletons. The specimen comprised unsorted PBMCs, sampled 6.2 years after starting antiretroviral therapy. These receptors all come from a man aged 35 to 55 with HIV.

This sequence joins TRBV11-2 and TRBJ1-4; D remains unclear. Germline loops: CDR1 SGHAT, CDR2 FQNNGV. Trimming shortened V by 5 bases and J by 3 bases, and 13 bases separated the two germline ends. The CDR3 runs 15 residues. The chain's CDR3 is CASSNLAGANEKLFF. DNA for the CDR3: TGTGCCAGCAGCAACCTGGCGGGAGCTAATGAAAAACTGTTTTTT.

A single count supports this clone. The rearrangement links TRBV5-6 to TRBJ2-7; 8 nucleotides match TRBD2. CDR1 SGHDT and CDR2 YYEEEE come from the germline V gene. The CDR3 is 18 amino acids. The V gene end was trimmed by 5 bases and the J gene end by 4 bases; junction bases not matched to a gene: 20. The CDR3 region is CASSLLSAGTRGRYEQYF. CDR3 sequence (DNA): TGTGCCAGCAGTCTCTTGTCGGCCGGGACTAGGGGGAGGTACGAGCAGTACTTC. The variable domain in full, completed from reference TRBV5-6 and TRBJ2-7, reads DAGVTQSPTHLIKTRGQQVTLRCSPKSGHDTVSWYQQALGQGPQFIFQYYEEEERQRGNFPDRFSGHQFPNYSSELNVNALLLGDSALYLCASSLLSAGTRGRYEQYFGPGTRLTVT.

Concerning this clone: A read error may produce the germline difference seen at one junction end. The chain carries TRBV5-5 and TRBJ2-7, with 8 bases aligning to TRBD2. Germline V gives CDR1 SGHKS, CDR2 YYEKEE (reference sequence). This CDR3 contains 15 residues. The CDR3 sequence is CASSQARTSFYEQYF. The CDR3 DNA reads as TGCGCCAGCAGCCAAGCTAGGACTAGCTTCTACGAGCAGTACTTC.

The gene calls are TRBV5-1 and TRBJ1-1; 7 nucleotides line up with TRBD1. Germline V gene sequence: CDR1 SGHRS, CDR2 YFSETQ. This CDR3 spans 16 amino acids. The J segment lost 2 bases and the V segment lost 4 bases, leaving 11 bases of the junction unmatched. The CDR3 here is CASSRGTEFVNTEAFF. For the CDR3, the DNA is TGCGCCAGCAGCCGTGGGACAGAGTTTGTAAACACTGAAGCTTTCTTT.

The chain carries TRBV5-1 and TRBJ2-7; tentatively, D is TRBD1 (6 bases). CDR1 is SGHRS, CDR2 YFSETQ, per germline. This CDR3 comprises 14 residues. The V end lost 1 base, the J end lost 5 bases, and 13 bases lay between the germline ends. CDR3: CASSLFQGGNEQYF. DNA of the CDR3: TGCGCCAGCAGCTTGTTCCAAGGGGGAAACGAGCAGTACTTC.

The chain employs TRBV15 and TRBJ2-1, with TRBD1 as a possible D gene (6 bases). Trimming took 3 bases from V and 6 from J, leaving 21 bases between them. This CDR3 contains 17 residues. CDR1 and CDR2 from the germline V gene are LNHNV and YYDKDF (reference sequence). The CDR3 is CATSRAGSRGLGNEQFF. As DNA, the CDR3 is TGTGCCACCAGCAGGGCCGGCTCAAGGGGGTTGGGCAATGAGCAGTTCTTC. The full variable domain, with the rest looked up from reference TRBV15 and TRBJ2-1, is DAMVIQNPRYQVTQFGKPVTLSCSQTLNHNVMYWYQQKSSQAPKLLFHYYDKDFNNEADTPDNFQSRRPNTSFCFLDIRSPGLGDTAMYLCATSRAGSRGLGNEQFFGPGTRLTVL.

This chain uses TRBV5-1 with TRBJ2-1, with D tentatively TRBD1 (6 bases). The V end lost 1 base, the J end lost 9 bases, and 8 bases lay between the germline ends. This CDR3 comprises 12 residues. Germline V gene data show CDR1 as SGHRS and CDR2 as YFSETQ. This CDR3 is CASSLTQGEQFF. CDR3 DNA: TGCGCCAGCAGCTTGACACAGGGTGAGCAGTTCTTC.

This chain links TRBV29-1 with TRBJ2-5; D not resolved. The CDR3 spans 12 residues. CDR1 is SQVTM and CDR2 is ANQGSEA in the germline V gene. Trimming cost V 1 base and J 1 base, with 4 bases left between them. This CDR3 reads CSVEVGQETQYF. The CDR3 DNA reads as TGCAGCGTTGAAGTGGGCCAAGAGACCCAGTACTTC.

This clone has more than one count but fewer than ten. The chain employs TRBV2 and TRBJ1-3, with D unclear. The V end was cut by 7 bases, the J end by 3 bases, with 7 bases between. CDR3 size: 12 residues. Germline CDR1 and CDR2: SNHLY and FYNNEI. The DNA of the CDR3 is TGTGCCAGCAAAAGAAATGGAAACACCATATATTTT. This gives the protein CASKRNGNTIYF.

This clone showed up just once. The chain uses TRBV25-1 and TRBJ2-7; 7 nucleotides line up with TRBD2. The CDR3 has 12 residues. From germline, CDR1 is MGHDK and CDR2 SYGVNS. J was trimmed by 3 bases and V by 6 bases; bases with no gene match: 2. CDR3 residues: CASRQRDYEQYF. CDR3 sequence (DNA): TGTGCCAGCAGGCAGCGGGACTACGAGCAGTACTTC.

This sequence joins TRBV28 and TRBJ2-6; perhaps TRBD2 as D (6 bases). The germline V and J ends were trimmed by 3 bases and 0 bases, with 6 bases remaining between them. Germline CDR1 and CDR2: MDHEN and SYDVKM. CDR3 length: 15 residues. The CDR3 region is CASSLGGSGANVLTF. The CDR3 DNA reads TGTGCCAGCAGTTTGGGGGGCTCTGGGGCCAACGTCCTGACTTTC.

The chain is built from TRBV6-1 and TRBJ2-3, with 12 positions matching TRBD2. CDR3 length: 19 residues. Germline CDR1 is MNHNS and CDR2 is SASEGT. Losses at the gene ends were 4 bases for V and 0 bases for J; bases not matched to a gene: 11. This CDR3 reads CASSGHLAGGPVSTDTQYF. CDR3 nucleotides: TGTGCCAGCAGTGGACACCTAGCGGGAGGGCCAGTAAGCACAGATACGCAGTATTTT.

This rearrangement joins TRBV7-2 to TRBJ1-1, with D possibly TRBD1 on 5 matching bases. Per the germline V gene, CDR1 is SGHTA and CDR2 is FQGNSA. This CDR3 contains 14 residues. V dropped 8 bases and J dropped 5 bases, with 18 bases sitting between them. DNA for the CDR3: TGTGCCAGCGGCGCAGGGCATCGAGCTACTGAAGCTTTCTTT. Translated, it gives CASGAGHRATEAFF.

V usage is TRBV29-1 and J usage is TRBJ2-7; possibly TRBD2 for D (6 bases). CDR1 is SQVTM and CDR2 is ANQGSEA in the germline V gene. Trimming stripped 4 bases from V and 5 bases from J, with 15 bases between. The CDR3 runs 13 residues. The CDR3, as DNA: TGCAGCGTTGTGACGGGGAGGAGCGACGAGCAGTACTTC. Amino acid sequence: CSVVTGRSDEQYF.

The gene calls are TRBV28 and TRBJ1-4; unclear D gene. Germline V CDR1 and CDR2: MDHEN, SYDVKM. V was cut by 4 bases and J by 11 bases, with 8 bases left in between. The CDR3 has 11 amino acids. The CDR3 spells CASSSIFKLFF. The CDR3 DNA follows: TGTGCCAGCAGTTCCATCTTTAAACTGTTTTTT.

DNA of the CDR3: TGTGCCAGCAGCGATGGCGGGGACATAGAAGGCTACACCTTC. Translating it yields CASSDGGDIEGYTF. This chain connects TRBV11-1 to TRBJ1-2, with a possible D match to TRBD1 (6 bases). This CDR3 comprises 14 residues. Trimming cost V 5 bases and J 8 bases, with 18 bases left between them. Germline-derived CDR1 and CDR2 are SGHAT and FQDESV (reference sequence).

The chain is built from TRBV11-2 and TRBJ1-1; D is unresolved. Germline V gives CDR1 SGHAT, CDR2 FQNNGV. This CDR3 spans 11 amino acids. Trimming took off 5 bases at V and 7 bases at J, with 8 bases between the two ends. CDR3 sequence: CASSLSSEAFF. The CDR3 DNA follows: TGTGCCAGCAGCCTGTCGAGTGAAGCTTTCTTT.

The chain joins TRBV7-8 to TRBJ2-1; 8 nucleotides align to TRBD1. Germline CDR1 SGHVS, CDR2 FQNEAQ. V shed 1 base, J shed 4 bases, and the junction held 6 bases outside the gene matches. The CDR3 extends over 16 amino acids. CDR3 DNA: TGTGCCAGCAGCTTAGATCGGGACAGGTTTTACAATGAGCAGTTCTTC. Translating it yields CASSLDRDRFYNEQFF. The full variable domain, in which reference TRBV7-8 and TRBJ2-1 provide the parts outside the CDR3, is GAGVSQSPRYKVAKRGQDVALRCDPISGHVSLFWYQQALGQGPEFLTYFQNEAQLDKSGLPSDRFFAERPEGSVSTLKIQRTQQEDSAVYLCASSLDRDRFYNEQFFGPGTRLTVL.